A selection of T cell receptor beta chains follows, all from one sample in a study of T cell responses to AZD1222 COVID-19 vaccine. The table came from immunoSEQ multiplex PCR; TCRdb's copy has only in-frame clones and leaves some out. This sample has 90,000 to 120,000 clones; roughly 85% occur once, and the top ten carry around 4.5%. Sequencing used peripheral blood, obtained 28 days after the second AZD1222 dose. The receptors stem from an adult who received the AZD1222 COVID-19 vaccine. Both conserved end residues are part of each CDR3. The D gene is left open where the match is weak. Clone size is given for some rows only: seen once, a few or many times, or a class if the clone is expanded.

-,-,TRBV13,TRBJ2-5,TGTGCCAGCAGCTTACTAGAAGAGACCCAGTACTTC,CASSLLEETQYF
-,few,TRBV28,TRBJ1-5,TGTGCCAGCAGTTTATCGACGGGAGGTAGCAATCAGCCCCAGCATTTT,CASSLSTGGSNQPQHF
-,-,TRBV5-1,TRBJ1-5,TGCGCCAGCAGCTTGGCAGTCAATCAGCCCCAGCATTTT,CASSLAVNQPQHF
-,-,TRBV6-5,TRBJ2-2,TGTGCCAGCAGTTACTTATCACTACCACCGAATTTGCTGTTTTTT,CASSYLSLPPNLLFF
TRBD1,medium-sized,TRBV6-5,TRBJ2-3,TGTGCCAGCAGTTACGGGACAGGGGGCGCAGATACGCAGTATTTT,CASSYGTGGADTQYF
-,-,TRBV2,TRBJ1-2,TGTGCCAGCAGTGAAGCGGGGGGCAGCTATGGCTACACCTTC,CASSEAGGSYGYTF
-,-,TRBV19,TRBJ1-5,TGTGCCAGTAGAGAGGGATCCAAGCCCCAGCATTTT,CASREGSKPQHF
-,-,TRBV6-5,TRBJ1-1,TGTGCCAGCAGTTACGGGGGCCTGAACACTGAAGCTTTCTTT,CASSYGGLNTEAFF
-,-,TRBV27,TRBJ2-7,TGTGCCAGCAGTTTAGGGTTCTCCTACGAGCAGTACTTC,CASSLGFSYEQYF
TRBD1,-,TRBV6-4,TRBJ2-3,TGTGCCAGCAGTGAATCAGGGGGCCGCGGGAATACGCAGTATTTT,CASSESGGRGNTQYF
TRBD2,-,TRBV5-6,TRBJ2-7,TGTGCCAGCAGCCGACCGGGACTAGCGGGGGACGAGCAGTACTTC,CASSRPGLAGDEQYF
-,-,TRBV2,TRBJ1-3,TGTGCCAGCAGTGTCCGACCTGGAAACACCATATATTTT,CASSVRPGNTIYF
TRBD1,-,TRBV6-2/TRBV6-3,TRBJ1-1,TGTGCCAGCAGTACCGGCCGGACAGGGGGGACTGAAGCTTTCTTT,CASSTGRTGGTEAFF
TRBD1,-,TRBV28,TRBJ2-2,TGTGCCAGCAGTTCACAGGGGAGCGTGAACACCGGGGAGCTGTTTTTT,CASSSQGSVNTGELFF
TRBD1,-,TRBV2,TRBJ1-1,TGTGCCAGCAGTGATCCAGGGGGCCTCCTTATGAACACTGAAGCTTTCTTT,CASSDPGGLLMNTEAFF
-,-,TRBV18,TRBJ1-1,TGTGCCAGCTCAACAACAGAGAACACTGAAGCTTTCTTT,CASSTTENTEAFF
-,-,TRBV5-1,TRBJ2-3,TGCGCCAGCAGCTTGGGGCAGGGGATGGCAGATACGCAGTATTTT,CASSLGQGMADTQYF
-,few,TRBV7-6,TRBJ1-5,TGTGCCAGCAGCTTAGGGGGGGCAGGCTATCAGCCCCAGCATTTT,CASSLGGAGYQPQHF
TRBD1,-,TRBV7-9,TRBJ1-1,TGTGCCAGCAGCTCCACCTCACAGGGGGCCCTCTTTTTCTTT,CASSSTSQGALFFF
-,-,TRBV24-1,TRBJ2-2,TGTGCCACCAGTGATTTTGGAGGGTCGAACACCGGGGAGCTGTTTTTT,CATSDFGGSNTGELFF
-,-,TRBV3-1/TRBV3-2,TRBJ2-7,TGTGCCAGCAGCCAAGGGGTAGCTTCCGAGCAGTACTTC,CASSQGVASEQYF
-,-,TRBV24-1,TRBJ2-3,TGTGCCACGAGAGGGGAGGTTAGAACAGATACGCAGTATTTT,CATRGEVRTDTQYF
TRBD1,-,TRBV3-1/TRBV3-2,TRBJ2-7,TGTGCCAGCAGCCGGACAGGGGCCCGGAGCTCCTACGAGCAGTACTTC,CASSRTGARSSYEQYF